These 5 T cell receptor beta chains came from one sample sequenced in a study of T cell responses to AZD1222 COVID-19 vaccine. TCRdb keeps only in-frame clones here, not all; method: immunoSEQ multiplex PCR. This repertoire shows 95,000 to 100,000 clones, less than 85% found once; its top ten account for around 14%. Sequenced here: peripheral blood, sampled 28 days after the second AZD1222 dose. The receptors stem from an adult who received the AZD1222 COVID-19 vaccine.

The chain joins TRBV5-6 to TRBJ1-4; 7 nucleotides align to TRBD1. The J segment lost 5 bases and the V segment lost 2 bases, leaving 15 bases of the junction unmatched. Germline values: CDR1 SGHDT, CDR2 YYEEEE. The CDR3 spans 18 residues. The CDR3 coding sequence is TGTGCCAGCAGCTTATTAGGGGCAGGGGGACGGGTGAATGAAAAACTGTTTTTT. Amino acids: CASSLLGAGGRVNEKLFF.

The chain recombines TRBV11-3 with TRBJ1-2, with no clear D. Trimming shortened V by 0 bases and J by 8 bases, and 10 bases separated the two germline ends. Germline values: CDR1 SGHNT, CDR2 YENEEA. This CDR3 has 13 residues. The DNA of the CDR3 is TGTGCCAGCAGCTTAGATCTGGGCAGCGGCTACACCTTC. Residues: CASSLDLGSGYTF.

The chain employs TRBV5-1 and TRBJ2-1; either TRBD1 or TRBD2 may supply D (5 bases each). This CDR3 is 15 amino acids long. V was trimmed by 2 bases and J by 4 bases, leaving 13 bases between them. CDR1 is SGHRS, CDR2 YFSETQ, per germline. The CDR3 DNA follows: TGCGCCAGCAGCTTTCCCGGGGCCTTGTACAATGAGCAGTTCTTC. This gives the protein CASSFPGALYNEQFF.

The chain carries TRBV18 and TRBJ1-4; D uncertain. Germline CDR1 reads KGHSH; CDR2 reads LQKENI. The ends were cut back, 3 bases at V and 5 bases at J, with 7 bases in the middle. The CDR3 has 13 residues. DNA for the CDR3: TGTGCCAGCTCACCCCCCCAGAATGAAAAACTGTTTTTT. Translation: CASSPPQNEKLFF.

This clone has just one count. V and J are TRBV5-1 and TRBJ1-2, with 9 bases lining up with TRBD1. J gave up 7 bases and V 4 bases, and 8 bases lay outside the gene matches. The CDR3 sequence is 14 residues long. Germline CDR1 reads SGHRS; CDR2 reads YFSETQ. In nucleotides, the CDR3 is TGCGCCAGCAGCCCTGGACAGGGGCATGGTGGCTACACCTTC. This codes for CASSPGQGHGGYTF.